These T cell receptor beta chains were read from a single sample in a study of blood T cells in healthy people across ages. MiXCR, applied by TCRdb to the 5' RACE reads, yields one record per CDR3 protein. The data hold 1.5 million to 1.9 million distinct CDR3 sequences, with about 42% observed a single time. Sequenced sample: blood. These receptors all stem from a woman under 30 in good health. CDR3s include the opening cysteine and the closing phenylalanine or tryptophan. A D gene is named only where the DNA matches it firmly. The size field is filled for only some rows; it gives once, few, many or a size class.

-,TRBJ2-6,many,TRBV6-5,CASRPGRISGANVLTF,TGTGCCAGCAGACCGGGACGTATCTCTGGGGCCAACGTCCTGACTTTC
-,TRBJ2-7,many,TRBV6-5,CASTGTVPSYEQYF,TGTGCCAGCACAGGGACCGTCCCATCCTACGAGCAGTACTTC
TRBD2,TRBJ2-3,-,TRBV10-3,CAISDSALGRENADTQYF,TGTGCCATCAGTGATTCCGCGTTGGGGCGGGAGAATGCAGATACGCAGTATTTT
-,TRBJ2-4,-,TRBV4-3,CASSQDLTVEQYF,TGCGCCAGCAGCCAAGATCTTACTGTGGAGCAGTACTTC
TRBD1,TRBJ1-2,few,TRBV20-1,CSASWRGRSNYGYTF,TGCAGTGCTAGTTGGAGGGGGCGGTCTAACTATGGCTACACCTTC
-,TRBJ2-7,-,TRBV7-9,CASSPLDIFEQYF,TGTGCCAGCAGCCCCCTGGACATATTCGAGCAGTACTTC
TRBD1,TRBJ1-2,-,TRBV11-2,CASSAGTGGDGYTF,TGTGCCAGCAGCGCTGGGACAGGGGGTGATGGCTACACCTTC
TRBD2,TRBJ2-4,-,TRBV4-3,CASSHFGTSGNNEQYF,TGCGCCAGCAGCCACTTTGGGACTAGCGGTAACAATGAGCAGTACTTC
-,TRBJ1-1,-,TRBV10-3,CAIALTETEAFF,TGTGCCATCGCCTTGACAGAGACTGAAGCTTTCTTT
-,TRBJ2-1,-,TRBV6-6,CASSYSARSSYNEQFF,TGTGCCAGCAGTTACTCAGCAAGGAGCTCCTACAATGAGCAGTTCTTC
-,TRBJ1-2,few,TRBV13,CASSLSRYGYTF,TGTGCCAGCAGCTTAAGTAGATATGGCTACACCTTC
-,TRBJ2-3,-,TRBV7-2,CASRPGLSADTQYF,TGTGCCAGCAGACCGGGACTCAGCGCAGATACGCAGTATTTT
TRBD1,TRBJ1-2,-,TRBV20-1,CSAFFPGQGAYYGYTF,TGCAGTGCTTTTTTTCCGGGACAGGGGGCTTACTATGGCTACACCTTC
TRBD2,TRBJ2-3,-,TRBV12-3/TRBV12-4,CASSDRLAGTDTQYF,TGTGCCAGCAGTGACCGACTAGCCGGCACAGATACGCAGTATTTT
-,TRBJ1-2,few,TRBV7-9,CASGSDYGYTF,TGTGCCAGTGGGTCGGACTATGGCTACACCTTC
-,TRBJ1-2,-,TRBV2,CASSRAGANYGYTF,TGTGCCAGCAGTCGGGCCGGAGCTAACTATGGCTACACCTTC
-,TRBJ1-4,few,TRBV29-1,CSAGTPDEKLFF,TGCAGCGCCGGGACGCCAGATGAAAAACTGTTTTTT
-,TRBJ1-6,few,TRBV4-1,CASSQVSRLNSPLHF,TGCGCCAGCAGCCAAGTAAGCAGGCTGAATTCACCCCTCCACTTT
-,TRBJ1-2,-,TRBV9,CASTDPGGTYGYTF,TGTGCCAGCACCGACCCGGGGGGCACCTATGGCTACACCTTC
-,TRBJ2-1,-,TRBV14,CASSQKRRTRNNEQFF,TGTGCCAGCAGCCAGAAGCGGCGGACCAGGAATAATGAGCAGTTCTTC
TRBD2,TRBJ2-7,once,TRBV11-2,CASSLAVAGDSYEQYF,TGTGCCAGCAGCTTAGCGGTAGCGGGAGACTCCTACGAGCAGTACTTC
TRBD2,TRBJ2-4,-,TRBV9,CASSALPLAGDPIAKNIQYF,TGTGCCAGCAGCGCCCTTCCACTAGCGGGAGACCCGATAGCCAAAAACATTCAGTACTTC
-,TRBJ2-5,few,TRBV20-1,CSASRQGGVETQYF,TGCAGTGCTAGCCGACAGGGAGGGGTCGAGACCCAGTACTTC
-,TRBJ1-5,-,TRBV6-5,CASSYSWGQPQHF,TGTGCCAGCAGTTATAGCTGGGGTCAGCCCCAGCATTTT
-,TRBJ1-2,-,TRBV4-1,CASSLTGAGNYGYTF,TGCGCCAGCAGCCTCACCGGGGCAGGGAACTATGGCTACACCTTC
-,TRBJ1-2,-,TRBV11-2,CASSLVSRLGYTF,TGTGCCAGCAGCTTAGTAAGCCGGCTCGGCTACACCTTC
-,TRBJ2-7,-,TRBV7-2,CASSKGLVGTYEQYF,TGTGCCAGCAGCAAAGGACTAGTCGGGACATACGAGCAGTACTTC
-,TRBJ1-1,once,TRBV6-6,CASRQTGTTMNTEAFF,TGTGCCAGCAGACAAACCGGGACCACGATGAACACTGAAGCTTTCTTT
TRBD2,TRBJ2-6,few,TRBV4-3,CASSQDVVAGGPGANVLTF,TGCGCCAGCAGCCAAGATGTGGTAGCGGGAGGTCCCGGGGCCAACGTCCTGACTTTC
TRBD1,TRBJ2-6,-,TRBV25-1,CASSDRTGYSSGANVLTF,TGTGCCAGCAGTGACCGGACAGGGTACAGCTCTGGGGCCAACGTCCTGACTTTC
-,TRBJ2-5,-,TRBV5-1,CASSWSSETQYF,TGCGCCAGCAGCTGGAGTTCGGAGACCCAGTACTTC
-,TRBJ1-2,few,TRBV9,CASSVASQCYTF,TGTGCCAGCAGCGTAGCTAGCCAATGCTACACCTTC
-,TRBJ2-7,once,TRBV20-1,CSARAAHDSYERYF,TGCAGTGCTAGAGCAGCACACGACAGCTACGAGCGGTACTTC
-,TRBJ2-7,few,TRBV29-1,CSVGSTGEQYF,TGCAGCGTTGGGAGTACAGGCGAGCAGTACTTC
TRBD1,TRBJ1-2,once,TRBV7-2,CASSLSPRGQGFYTF,TGTGCCAGCAGCTTATCCCCGAGGGGACAGGGTTTTTACACCTTC
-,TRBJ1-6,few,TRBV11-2,CASSLGRGNPLHF,TGTGCCAGCAGCCTTGGACGGGGGAATCCCCTCCACTTT
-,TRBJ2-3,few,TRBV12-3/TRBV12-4,CASSLAVRGPSTDTQYF,TGTGCCAGCAGTTTAGCAGTGCGGGGGCCAAGCACAGATACGCAGTATTTT
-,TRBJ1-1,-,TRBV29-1,CSVRQEFEAFF,TGCAGCGTCAGACAGGAATTTGAAGCTTTCTTT
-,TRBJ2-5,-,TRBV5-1,CASSLYAGSNEQYF,TGCGCCAGCAGCTTGTATGCGGGATCGAATGAGCAGTACTTC
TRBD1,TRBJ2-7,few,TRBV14,CASSQDIGTGAYEQYF,TGTGCCAGCAGCCAAGATATAGGGACAGGGGCATACGAGCAGTACTTC
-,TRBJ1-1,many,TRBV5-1,CASSDDPNTEAFF,TGCGCCAGCAGCGATGACCCGAACACTGAAGCTTTCTTT
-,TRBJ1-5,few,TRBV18,CASSDGYNQPQHF,TGTGCCAGCTCCGACGGATACAATCAGCCCCAGCATTTT
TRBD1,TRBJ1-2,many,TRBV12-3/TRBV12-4,CASRGTEYGYTF,TGTGCCAGCAGGGGGACAGAGTATGGCTACACCTTC
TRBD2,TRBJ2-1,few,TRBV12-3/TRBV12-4,CASSSPGGLAGVIYNEQFF,TGTGCCAGCAGTTCGCCAGGCGGACTAGCGGGAGTGATATACAATGAGCAGTTCTTC
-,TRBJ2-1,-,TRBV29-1,CSVQREAYNEQFF,TGCAGCGTGCAGAGAGAGGCCTACAATGAGCAGTTCTTC
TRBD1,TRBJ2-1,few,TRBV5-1,CASSEGQGSMSEQFF,TGCGCCAGCAGCGAGGGACAGGGTTCCATGAGTGAGCAGTTCTTC